The 21 T cell receptor beta chains given below trace back to one sample, sequenced in a study of Graves' ophthalmopathy and Graves' hyperthyroidism. Amplification of the TCR beta CDR3 regions used RNA transcripts (as template). The first round was an RT-PCR with HTBI primers, and the second round was a multiplex PCR. TCRdb reanalysed the multiplex PCR reads using MiXCR and keeps one entry per CDR3 protein. The sample shows around 1.1 million distinct CDR3 sequences, about two fifths of them seen only once. The sequenced sample consisted of peripheral blood or thyroid tissue (not recorded which). The origin of the receptors is an adult man with Graves' hyperthyroidism.

CDR3 DNA sequence: TGTGCCAGCAGCTTTAGGGACAGGGACCTTCTAAGACCGACCTTC. Its protein is CASSFRDRDLLRPTF. The rearrangement joins TRBV7-9 to TRBJ1-2; 9 positions match TRBD1. V lost 3 bases, J lost 14 bases, and 16 bases stayed unmatched. CDR3 length: 15 residues. Germline V gene data show CDR1 as SEHNR and CDR2 as FQNEAQ (reference sequence).

The chain is built from TRBV9 and TRBJ1-6; 10 bases agree with TRBD1. V lost 3 bases and J lost 7; bases outside the gene matches: 7. CDR3 length: 16 residues. Germline loops: CDR1 SGDLS, CDR2 YYNGEE. DNA of the CDR3: TGTGCCAGCAGCGGGAGGGACAGGGGCGCCAATTCACCCCTCCACTTT. Amino acids: CASSGRDRGANSPLHF.

The V and J genes are TRBV2 and TRBJ2-2; 7 nucleotides match TRBD2. V trimming: 4 bases; J trimming: 2 bases; junction bases outside the gene matches: 7. Per germline, CDR1 SNHLY and CDR2 FYNNEI. This CDR3 contains 16 residues. The CDR3 DNA is TGTGCCAGCAGTGTGGGACTATCCCAAAACACCGGGGAGCTGTTTTTT. Translating it yields CASSVGLSQNTGELFF. The full variable domain, in which reference TRBV2 and TRBJ2-2 provide the parts outside the CDR3, is EPEVTQTPSHQVTQMGQEVILRCVPISNHLYFYWYRQILGQKVEFLVSFYNNEISEKSEIFDDQFSVERPDGSNFTLKIRSTKLEDSAMYFCASSVGLSQNTGELFFGEGSRLTVL.

This clonotype was detected many times. The rearrangement joins TRBV2 to TRBJ1-2; D not resolved. The V and J ends lost 11 bases and 3 bases respectively, with 13 bases between them. There are 12 residues in the CDR3. Germline V lookup: CDR1 SNHLY, CDR2 FYNNEI. The CDR3 DNA sequence: TGTGCCCAATCCCCGCTAGACTATGGCTACACCTTC. It yields the protein CAQSPLDYGYTF.

This chain uses TRBV19 with TRBJ1-2, with D perhaps matching TRBD1 (5 bases). CDR1 and CDR2 (germline): LNHDA, SQIVND (reference sequence). The CDR3 runs 14 residues. Trimming took 5 bases from V and 7 from J, leaving 17 bases between them. Written as DNA, the CDR3 is TGTGCCAGTAGTTCGACCCAGGGACTAGCTGGCTACACCTTC. Its translation is CASSSTQGLAGYTF.

This clonotype showed up just a few times. This sequence joins TRBV4-3 and TRBJ1-5; no definite D call. This CDR3 has 14 amino acids. Germline CDR1 reads LGHNA; CDR2 reads YSLEER. V lost 4 bases to trimming and J lost 4 bases, with 11 bases between them. CDR3 nucleotides: TGCGCCAGCAGCCGGTCTTCCAGTAATCAGCCCCAGCATTTT. Residues: CASSRSSSNQPQHF.

The rearrangement uses TRBV10-3 and TRBJ2-7; 7 bases fit TRBD1. Germline V gives CDR1 ENHRY, CDR2 SYGVKD. CDR3 length: 16 amino acids. The junction had 9 bases not matched to a gene; V was cut back by 3 bases and J by 1 base. Here the CDR3 DNA reads TGTGCCATCAGTGATACCGGGACAGCGAATTCCTACGAGCAGTACTTC. The encoded protein is CAISDTGTANSYEQYF.

This clonotype was observed many times. The chain recombines TRBV7-9 with TRBJ1-2; 7 bases fit TRBD1. Unmatched junction bases numbered 5, after V lost 4 bases and J lost 0 bases. The CDR3 covers 15 residues. The germline V gene encodes CDR1 SEHNR and CDR2 FQNEAQ (reference sequence). This CDR3 reads CASSSPGQPNYGYTF. The DNA of the CDR3 is TGTGCCAGCAGCTCACCGGGACAGCCTAACTATGGCTACACCTTC. Combining the CDR3 with reference TRBV7-9 and TRBJ1-2 gives the whole variable domain DTGVSQNPRHKITKRGQNVTFRCDPISEHNRLYWYRQTLGQGPEFLTYFQNEAQLEKSRLLSDRFSAERPKGSFSTLEIQRTEQGDSAMYLCASSSPGQPNYGYTFGSGTRLTVV.

This clonotype appeared many times. The chain combines TRBV5-6 with TRBJ2-7; 9 nucleotides agree with TRBD1. Per germline, CDR1 SGHDT and CDR2 YYEEEE. The CDR3 totals 14 residues. V dropped 4 bases and J dropped 6; count of bases not matched to a gene: 8. CDR3 DNA: TGTGCCAGCAGCCGGCCACAGGGGGCCATCGAGCAGTACTTC. Protein sequence: CASSRPQGAIEQYF.

The J gene is TRBJ2-7, the V gene TRBV20-1; 7 bases are shared with TRBD1. The CDR3 runs 13 residues. V shed 7 bases and J 2 bases; nucleotides not matched to a gene: 8. Germline V gene data show CDR1 as DFQATT and CDR2 as SNEGSKA (reference sequence). CDR3 nucleotides: TGCAGTGTAGCGACAGGGCCCCCCTACGAGCAGTACTTC. Amino acids: CSVATGPPYEQYF.

V and J are TRBV7-2 and TRBJ1-1; possible D gene TRBD1, 5 bases. The CDR3 consists of 13 residues. Trimming took off 2 bases at V and 8 bases at J, with 12 bases between the two ends. Germline-derived CDR1 and CDR2 are SGHTA and FQGNSA. CDR3 protein: CASSLRDAGEAFF. The CDR3 DNA sequence: TGTGCCAGCAGCTTAAGGGACGCTGGCGAAGCTTTCTTT.

With regard to this clonotype: With a much larger clone just one base away, this may be a read error. This rearrangement joins TRBV9 to TRBJ2-7; possibly TRBD1 for D (6 bases). In germline, CDR1 is SGDLS, CDR2 YYNGEE. This CDR3 region has 14 residues. CDR3 sequence: CASSVGQGHYEQCF. For the CDR3, the DNA is TGTGCCAGCAGCGTAGGGCAGGGACACTACGAGCAGTGCTTC.

In regard to this clonotype: A read error may explain this, as a much larger clone is one base away. V is TRBV24-1 and J is TRBJ2-3; weak D call: TRBD1 (5 bases). The germline CDR1 and CDR2 sequences are KGHDR and SFDVKD. The CDR3 consists of 16 residues. V was clipped by 3 bases and J by 2 bases, with 14 bases between them. CDR3 region: CATSDRTTGYTDTQYF. CDR3 bases: TGTGCCACCAGTGATCGGACAACGGGTTACACAGATACGCAGTATTTT.

The CDR3 is CASSQVRGGRAEAFF. The DNA of the CDR3 is TGTGCCAGCAGCCAGGTTCGGGGTGGGAGAGCTGAAGCTTTCTTT. The J gene is TRBJ1-1, the V gene TRBV14, with D hard to call. Germline V gene data show CDR1 as SGHDN and CDR2 as FVKESK. Trimming left V 3 bases short and J 6 bases short, with 17 bases between. The CDR3 contains 15 residues.

This clonotype came up many times. CDR3 DNA: TGTGCCAGTAGAACAGGGGGCAGAAGCAATCAGCCCCAGCATTTT. It encodes CASRTGGRSNQPQHF. The gene calls are TRBV19 and TRBJ1-5; 9 nucleotides line up with TRBD1. V shed 6 bases, J shed 1 base, and the junction held 4 bases outside the gene matches. The germline V gene has CDR1 LNHDA and CDR2 SQIVND (reference sequence). The CDR3 contains 15 residues.

The rearrangement joins TRBV29-1 to TRBJ2-7, with 7 bases identical to TRBD2. Germline V CDR1 and CDR2: SQVTM, ANQGSEA. The CDR3 runs 12 residues. V lost 6 bases to trimming and J lost 7 bases; unmatched junction nucleotides: 9. DNA for the CDR3: TGCAGCGTGCCCGGACTCGGGGGGGAGCAGTACTTC. Amino acids: CSVPGLGGEQYF.

For this clonotype: A much larger clone differs by one base, so this may be a read error. This chain connects TRBV19 to TRBJ1-1; a weak D match, TRBD1 (5 bases). V was pared by 0 bases and J by 1 base, with 15 bases between. The germline CDR1 and CDR2 sequences are LNHDA and SQIVND (reference sequence). The CDR3 totals 17 residues. The CDR3 sequence: CASSIEEGMYRNTEAFF. The DNA for the CDR3 is TGTGCCAGTAGTATAGAGGAGGGGATGTACAGGAACACTGAAGCTTTCTTT.

CDR3 region: CASSVTSGRGNTQYF. CDR3 nucleotides: TGTGCCAGCAGCGTTACTAGCGGGAGGGGGAATACGCAGTATTTT. V gene TRBV7-3 combines with J gene TRBJ2-3; 13 bases line up with TRBD2. The ends lost 5 bases at V and 7 bases at J; junction bases unmatched: 6. CDR3 length: 15 residues. Germline V gives CDR1 SGHTA, CDR2 FQGTGA.

To note about this clonotype: The junction and the germline gene differ at one end; a read error may be behind it. This chain links TRBV10-2 with TRBJ2-5; D remains unclear. CDR1 and CDR2 from the germline V gene are WSHSY and SAAADI. The CDR3 is 14 residues long. CDR3: CASSQGSRFETQYF. The DNA of the CDR3 is TGTGCCAGCAGCCAAGGTTCTCGGTTTGAGACCCAGTACTTC.

This clonotype was found many times. The chain combines TRBV6-6 with TRBJ1-4; D ambiguous. This CDR3 comprises 12 residues. Germline CDR1 reads MNHNY; CDR2 reads SVGAGI (reference sequence). V gave up 2 bases and J gave up 8 bases, with 6 bases separating them. The CDR3, as DNA: TGTGCCAGCAGTTACGGGCTAGAAAAACTGTTTTTT. Translating it yields CASSYGLEKLFF.

Ten or more counts support this clonotype. V gene TRBV14 combines with J gene TRBJ2-5; 7 bases align to TRBD2. Germline V gene sequence: CDR1 SGHDN, CDR2 FVKESK. J was trimmed by 2 bases and V by 5 bases; bases with no gene match: 8. The CDR3 totals 15 residues. The CDR3 sequence is CASSFPGLRQETQYF. CDR3 coding DNA: TGTGCCAGCAGCTTCCCGGGACTACGACAAGAGACCCAGTACTTC. The full variable domain, its missing parts supplied by reference TRBV14 and TRBJ2-5, is EAGVTQFPSHSVIEKGQTVTLRCDPISGHDNLYWYRRVMGKEIKFLLHFVKESKQDESGMPNNRFLAERTGGTYSTLKVQPAELEDSGVYFCASSFPGLRQETQYFGPGTRLLVL.